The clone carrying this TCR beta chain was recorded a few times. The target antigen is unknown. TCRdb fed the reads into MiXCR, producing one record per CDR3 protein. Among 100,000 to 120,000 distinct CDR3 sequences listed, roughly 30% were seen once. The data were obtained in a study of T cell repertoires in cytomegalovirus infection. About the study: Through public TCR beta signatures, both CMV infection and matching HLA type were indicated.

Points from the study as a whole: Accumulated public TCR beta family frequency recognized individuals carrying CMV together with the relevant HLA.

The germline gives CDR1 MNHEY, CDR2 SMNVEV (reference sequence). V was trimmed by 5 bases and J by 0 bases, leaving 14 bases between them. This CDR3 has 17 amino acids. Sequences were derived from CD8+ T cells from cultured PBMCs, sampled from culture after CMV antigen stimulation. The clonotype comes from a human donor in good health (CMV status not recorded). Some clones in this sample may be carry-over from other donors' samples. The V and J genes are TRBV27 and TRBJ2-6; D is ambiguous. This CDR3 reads CASSPLQTLSGANVLTF. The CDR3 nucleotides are TGTGCCAGCAGTCCCCTCCAGACTCTCTCTGGGGCCAACGTCCTGACTTTC.